This TCR beta chain was observed in a study of blood T cell repertoires in COVID-19. For the study at large: Specimens from acute and convalescent COVID-19 originated in the United States, Italy and Spain. In each case, the material was cDNA or gDNA derived from T cells, B-cell-depleted T cells, or PBMCs.

Using immunoSEQ multiplex PCR, the repertoire was profiled, and TCRdb retains in-frame clones only, with some absent. The repertoire holds about 210,000 clones, with around 82% as singletons. Sequences were obtained from peripheral blood. This TCR derives from a middle-aged woman with active or convalescent COVID-19.

The CDR3 DNA follows: TGCGCCAGCAGTCGTTACGGACAGTTGCCCCAGCATTTT. The encoded protein is CASSRYGQLPQHF. The chain employs TRBV23-1 and TRBJ1-5, with D possibly being TRBD1 (6 bases). TRBV23-1 is known as an ORF, though its function is uncertain. V was pared by 4 bases and J by 9 bases, with 13 bases between. The length of the CDR3 is 13 residues.